The clone carrying this TCR beta chain is termed medium-sized. This specimen comes from a study of shared clonotypes between healthy human individuals. Some clones are missing from TCRdb's copy, which holds only in-frame ones; the method was immunoSEQ multiplex PCR. The table includes hundreds of thousands of clones, about three quarters detected once. V was shortened by 5 bases and J by 4 bases, with 3 bases between the two germline ends. The germline gives CDR1 LNHDA, CDR2 SQIVND (reference sequence). The CDR3 runs to 11 residues. This TCR was sampled from a woman between 25 and 40 years old in good health. The source material was memory CD4+ T cells sorted from blood. Subset reported: CD45RA-negative fraction. The rearrangement links TRBV19 to TRBJ2-1; no firm D call. The CDR3 loop is CASSAYNEQFF. CDR3 in DNA: TGTGCCAGTAGTGCATACAATGAGCAGTTCTTC.